Following are 19 T cell receptor beta chains from one sample sequenced in a study of blood T cell repertoires in COVID-19. TCRdb's copy holds only in-frame clones and misses some; the assay was immunoSEQ multiplex PCR. The sample gives roughly 250,000 clones, roughly 89% of which show up once; around 0.8% is in the top ten. Sequenced input: peripheral blood. The receptors were sampled from a man aged 30 to 39 with acute or convalescent COVID-19.

The CDR3 reads CASSIDGASGNYEQYF. CDR3 in DNA: TGTGCCAGTAGTATAGATGGCGCTAGCGGGAACTACGAGCAGTACTTC. This chain links TRBV19 with TRBJ2-7; 9 positions agree with TRBD2. CDR3 length equals 16 residues. The ends lost 0 bases at V and 3 bases at J; junction bases unmatched: 6. Germline values: CDR1 LNHDA, CDR2 SQIVND (reference sequence).

The J gene is TRBJ2-2, the V gene TRBV6-5, with 10 bases fitting TRBD2. This CDR3 region has 15 residues. V lost 6 bases, J lost 0 bases, and 1 base stayed unmatched. The germline V gene has CDR1 MNHEY and CDR2 SVGAGI. CDR3 residues: CASSLAGANTGELFF. CDR3 DNA sequence: TGTGCCAGCAGCCTAGCGGGAGCGAACACCGGGGAGCTGTTTTTT.

This chain joins TRBV12-3 or TRBV12-4 and TRBJ1-4; D call uncertain. The CDR3 extends over 12 amino acids. Trimming cost V 5 bases and J 10 bases, with 11 bases left between them. The CDR3 sequence: CASSPPRGKLFF. CDR3 nucleotides: TGTGCCAGCAGTCCCCCTCGGGGAAAACTGTTTTTT.

The chain carries TRBV28 and TRBJ2-1; perhaps TRBD1 as D (5 bases). CDR1 is MDHEN, CDR2 SYDVKM, per germline. This CDR3 is 14 amino acids long. The V end lost 7 bases, the J end lost 6 bases, and 16 bases lay between the germline ends. The CDR3 DNA reads TGTGCCAGCATAGGGCAGGGCCCCCCCAATGAGCAGTTCTTC. This gives the protein CASIGQGPPNEQFF.

The chain combines TRBV27 with TRBJ2-7; 7 bases are shared with TRBD2. The CDR3 has 17 amino acids. Germline trimming cut 2 bases from V and 5 bases from J; bases unmatched to any gene: 15. CDR1 is MNHEY, CDR2 SMNVEV, per germline (reference sequence). The CDR3 sequence: CASSLIDGRPLYHEQYF. The CDR3 DNA reads as TGTGCCAGCAGTTTAATAGACGGGAGGCCTTTGTACCACGAGCAGTACTTC.

This rearrangement joins TRBV5-1 to TRBJ1-6; 8 bases fit TRBD1. This CDR3 has 17 amino acids. After removal of 3 bases from V and 7 bases from J, the junction contained 12 bases not matched to a gene. The germline V gene has CDR1 SGHRS and CDR2 YFSETQ. The CDR3 coding sequence is TGCGCCAGCAGCTCTGTCCCCCTGGACAGGGACAATTCACCCCTCCACTTT. Translating gives CASSSVPLDRDNSPLHF.

CDR3 in amino acids: CASSFLRQGDKGYTF. For the CDR3, the DNA is TGTGCCAGCAGTTTTTTGCGACAGGGGGATAAGGGCTACACCTTC. The genes are TRBV28 and TRBJ1-2; TRBD1 matches at 9 bases. The CDR3 loop spans 15 amino acids. Germline lookup yields CDR1 MDHEN and CDR2 SYDVKM. Trimming cost V 3 bases and J 8 bases; bases outside gene matches: 10.

The V and J genes are TRBV5-1 and TRBJ2-7, with TRBD2 matching 10 bases. Germline-derived CDR1 and CDR2 are SGHRS and YFSETQ. The J segment lost 2 bases and the V segment lost 1 base, leaving 3 bases of the junction unmatched. The CDR3 sequence is 15 residues long. The CDR3 is CASSLSSGGAYEQYF. The CDR3, as DNA: TGCGCCAGCAGCTTGTCCAGCGGGGGGGCCTACGAGCAGTACTTC.

V usage is TRBV19 and J usage is TRBJ1-5, with TRBD1 as a possible D gene (5 bases). V gave up 6 bases and J gave up 1 base, with 16 bases separating them. The V gene's germline CDR1 is LNHDA and CDR2 SQIVND (reference sequence). CDR3 size: 16 residues. DNA for the CDR3: TGTGCCAGTAGCTATTCAGGGTTTGCAAGCAATCAGCCCCAGCATTTT. It encodes CASSYSGFASNQPQHF.

This chain uses TRBV18 with TRBJ1-4; D perhaps matches TRBD1 (5 bases). The V end lost 1 base, the J end lost 5 bases, and 14 bases lay between the germline ends. The germline gives CDR1 KGHSH, CDR2 LQKENI. CDR3 length equals 16 residues. The CDR3 DNA reads as TGTGCCAGCTCACCACTGGCTGGAGGGGCGAATGAAAAACTGTTTTTT. Amino acids: CASSPLAGGANEKLFF.

As for this clone: The same CDR3 also results from other DNA sequences found in this sample. The chain recombines TRBV19 with TRBJ2-3; D uncertain. CDR3 length equals 13 residues. Looked up from germline, CDR1 is LNHDA and CDR2 is SQIVND (reference sequence). Trimming pared 6 bases from V and 4 bases from J, leaving 11 bases between. CDR3 loop: CASSRGLADTQYF. The CDR3, as DNA: TGTGCCAGTAGCCGAGGTCTAGCAGATACGCAGTATTTT.

This clone is a singleton in its sample. The chain links TRBV20-1 to TRBJ1-2; D not certain. Germline V gene data show CDR1 as DFQATT and CDR2 as SNEGSKA (reference sequence). The germline V and J ends were trimmed by 1 base and 6 bases, with 6 bases remaining between them. This CDR3 is 11 amino acids long. The CDR3 region has the DNA TGCAGTGCTAGAGTGAGGGATGGCTACACCTTC. This gives the protein CSARVRDGYTF.

The chain couples TRBV13 to TRBJ2-6; weak D call: TRBD2 (6 bases). The V gene lost 3 bases and the J gene lost 4 bases, with 10 bases spanning the gap. Germline lookup yields CDR1 PRHDT and CDR2 FYEKMQ (reference sequence). The CDR3 contains 15 residues. CDR3 coding DNA: TGTGCCAGCAGCTTTACTAGCTCCGGGGCCAACGTCCTGACTTTC. It encodes CASSFTSSGANVLTF.

The CDR3 coding sequence is TGCGCCAGCAGCTCCCAGTCGGGGGGCTATGGCTACACCTTC. Amino acid sequence: CASSSQSGGYGYTF. This sequence joins TRBV5-1 and TRBJ1-2; a possible D gene is TRBD1 (5 bases). CDR1 and CDR2 (germline): SGHRS, YFSETQ. This CDR3 spans 14 amino acids. V was pared by 3 bases and J by 4 bases, with 13 bases between.

The chain uses TRBV2 and TRBJ1-6, with 8 bases aligning to TRBD1. CDR1 is SNHLY, CDR2 FYNNEI, per germline. The V and J ends lost 6 bases and 7 bases, in that order; junction bases with no gene match: 5. The CDR3 runs 14 residues. Here the CDR3 reads CASSRTGRNSPLHF. The CDR3 DNA reads as TGTGCCAGCAGCCGGACAGGGAGGAATTCACCCCTCCACTTT.

This rearrangement joins TRBV14 to TRBJ1-5, with TRBD1 identical over 7 bases. In germline, CDR1 is SGHDN, CDR2 FVKESK. This CDR3 spans 14 amino acids. V lost 5 bases to trimming and J lost 2 bases; unmatched junction nucleotides: 3. CDR3 amino acids: CASSATGRNQPQHF. Written as DNA, the CDR3 is TGTGCCAGCAGCGCGACAGGGCGCAATCAGCCCCAGCATTTT.

Worth noting for this clone: Other nucleotide sequences from this sample produce the same CDR3. The rearrangement joins TRBV27 to TRBJ2-7; D gene unclear. Germline-derived CDR1 and CDR2 are MNHEY and SMNVEV (reference sequence). Trimming stripped 4 bases from V and 0 bases from J, with 4 bases between. The length of the CDR3 is 12 residues. The CDR3 reads CASSSSSYEQYF. The CDR3 DNA reads as TGTGCCAGCAGTTCGAGCTCCTACGAGCAGTACTTC.

V is TRBV19 and J is TRBJ1-4; D gene ambiguous. This CDR3 has 16 residues. The V gene's germline CDR1 is LNHDA and CDR2 SQIVND (reference sequence). V was pared by 6 bases and J by 5 bases, with 19 bases between. DNA for the CDR3: TGTGCCAGTAGGATCACTTGGGGAAGGAGGAATGAAAAACTGTTTTTT. This codes for CASRITWGRRNEKLFF.

The chain is built from TRBV3-1 (or the pseudogene TRBV3-2) and TRBJ1-3; D is possibly TRBD1 (6 bases). CDR3 length: 13 residues. Between the trimmed V and J ends, which lost 8 bases and 8 bases, there was a span of 16 bases. Germline loops: CDR1 LGHDT, CDR2 YNNKEL (reference sequence). CDR3 in DNA: TGTGCCAGCGGGACAATGGGCGTCCACACCATATATTTT. It is translated as CASGTMGVHTIYF.